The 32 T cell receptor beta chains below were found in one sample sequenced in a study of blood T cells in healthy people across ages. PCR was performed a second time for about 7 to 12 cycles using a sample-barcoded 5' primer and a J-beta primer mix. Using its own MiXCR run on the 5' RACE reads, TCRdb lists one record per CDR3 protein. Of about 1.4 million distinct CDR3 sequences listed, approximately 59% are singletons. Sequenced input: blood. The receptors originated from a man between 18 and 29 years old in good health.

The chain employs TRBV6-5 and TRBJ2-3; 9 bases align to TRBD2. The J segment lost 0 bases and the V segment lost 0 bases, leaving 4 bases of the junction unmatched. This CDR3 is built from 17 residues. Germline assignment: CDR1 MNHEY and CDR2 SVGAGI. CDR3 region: CASSYSISGGSTDTQYF. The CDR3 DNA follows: TGTGCCAGCAGTTACTCGATTAGCGGGGGAAGCACAGATACGCAGTATTTT.

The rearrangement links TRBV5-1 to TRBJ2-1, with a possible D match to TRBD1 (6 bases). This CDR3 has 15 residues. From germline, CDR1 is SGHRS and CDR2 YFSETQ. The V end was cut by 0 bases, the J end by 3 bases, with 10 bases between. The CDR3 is CASSLGQANYNEQFF. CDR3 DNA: TGCGCCAGCAGCTTGGGACAGGCCAACTACAATGAGCAGTTCTTC.

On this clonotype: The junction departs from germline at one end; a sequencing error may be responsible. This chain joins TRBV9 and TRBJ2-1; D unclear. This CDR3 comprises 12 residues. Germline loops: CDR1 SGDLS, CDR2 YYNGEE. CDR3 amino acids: CAGSSPPNYQFF. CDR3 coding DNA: TGTGCCGGCAGCTCCCCGCCGAACTATCAGTTCTTC.

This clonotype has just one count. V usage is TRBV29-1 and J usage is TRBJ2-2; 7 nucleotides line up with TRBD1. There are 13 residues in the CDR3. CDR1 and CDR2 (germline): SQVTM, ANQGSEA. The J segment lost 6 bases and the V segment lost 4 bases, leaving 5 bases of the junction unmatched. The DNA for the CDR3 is TGCAGCGTTGGGACAGGTGGTGCCGGGGAGCTGTTTTTT. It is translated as CSVGTGGAGELFF.

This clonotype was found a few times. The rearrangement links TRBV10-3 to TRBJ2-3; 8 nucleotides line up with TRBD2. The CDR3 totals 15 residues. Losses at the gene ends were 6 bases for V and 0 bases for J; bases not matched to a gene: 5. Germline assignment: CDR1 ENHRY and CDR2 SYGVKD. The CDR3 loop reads CAISVTSGSTDTQYF. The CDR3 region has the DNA TGTGCCATCAGCGTCACTAGCGGTAGCACAGATACGCAGTATTTT.

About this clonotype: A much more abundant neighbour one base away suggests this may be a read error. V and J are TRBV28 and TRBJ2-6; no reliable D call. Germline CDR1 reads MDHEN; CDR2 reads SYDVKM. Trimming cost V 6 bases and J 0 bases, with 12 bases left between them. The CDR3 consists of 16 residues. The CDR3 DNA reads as TGTGCCAGCAGACCCCCCGGGCACTCTGGGGCCAACGTCCTGACTTTC. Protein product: CASRPPGHSGANVLTF.

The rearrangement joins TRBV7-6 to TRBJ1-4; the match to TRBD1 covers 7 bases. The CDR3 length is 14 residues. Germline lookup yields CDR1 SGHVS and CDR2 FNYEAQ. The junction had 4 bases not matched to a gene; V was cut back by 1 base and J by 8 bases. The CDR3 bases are TGTGCCAGCAGCTTAGGAGGGGGCAAGGAAAAACTGTTTTTT. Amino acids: CASSLGGGKEKLFF.

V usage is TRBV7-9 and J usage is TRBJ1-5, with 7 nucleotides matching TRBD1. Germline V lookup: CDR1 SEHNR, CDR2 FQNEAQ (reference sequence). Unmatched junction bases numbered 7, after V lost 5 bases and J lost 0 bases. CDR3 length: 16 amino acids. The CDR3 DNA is TGTGCCAGCAGCGGATCGACAGGGCCTAGCAATCAGCCCCAGCATTTT. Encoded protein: CASSGSTGPSNQPQHF.

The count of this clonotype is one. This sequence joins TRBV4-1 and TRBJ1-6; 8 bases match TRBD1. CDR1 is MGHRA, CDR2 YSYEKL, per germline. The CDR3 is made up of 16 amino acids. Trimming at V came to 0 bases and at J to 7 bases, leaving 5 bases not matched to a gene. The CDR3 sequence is CASSQDRDRTNSPLHF. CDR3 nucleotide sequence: TGCGCCAGCAGCCAAGATCGGGACAGGACCAATTCACCCCTCCACTTT.

CDR3 sequence: CSARSELGRNEQFF. The CDR3 DNA is TGCAGCGCTAGGTCTGAATTGGGGCGGAATGAGCAGTTCTTC. The V gene is TRBV29-1, the J gene TRBJ2-1; D is possibly TRBD1 (5 bases). The CDR3 length is 14 residues. The V gene's germline CDR1 is SQVTM and CDR2 ANQGSEA. The germline V and J ends were trimmed by 7 bases and 7 bases, with 20 bases remaining between them.

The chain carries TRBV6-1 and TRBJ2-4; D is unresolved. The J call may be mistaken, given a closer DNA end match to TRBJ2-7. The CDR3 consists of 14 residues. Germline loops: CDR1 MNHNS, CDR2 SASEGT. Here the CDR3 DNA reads TGTGCCAGCAGTGGACAAACATACTCCTACGAGCAGTACTTC. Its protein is CASSGQTYSYEQYF.

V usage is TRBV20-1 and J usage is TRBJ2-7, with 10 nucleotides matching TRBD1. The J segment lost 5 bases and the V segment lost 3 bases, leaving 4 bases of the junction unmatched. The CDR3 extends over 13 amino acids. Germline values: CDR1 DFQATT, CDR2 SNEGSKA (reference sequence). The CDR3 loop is CSASAGTGDEQYF. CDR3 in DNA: TGCAGTGCTAGTGCCGGGACAGGGGACGAGCAGTACTTC.

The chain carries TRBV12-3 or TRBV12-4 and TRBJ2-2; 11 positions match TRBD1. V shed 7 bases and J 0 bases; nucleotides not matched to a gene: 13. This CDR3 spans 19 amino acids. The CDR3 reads CASKLFRTGGVTNTGELFF. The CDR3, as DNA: TGTGCCAGCAAGTTATTCCGGACAGGGGGCGTAACGAACACCGGGGAGCTGTTTTTT.

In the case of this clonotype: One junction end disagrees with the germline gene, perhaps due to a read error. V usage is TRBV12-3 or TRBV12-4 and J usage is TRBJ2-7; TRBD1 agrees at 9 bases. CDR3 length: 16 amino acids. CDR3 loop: CTSSPGTGFGAYEQYF. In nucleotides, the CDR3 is TGTACCAGCAGTCCCGGGACAGGGTTCGGGGCTTACGAGCAGTACTTC.

The chain's CDR3 is CASSRRTSGGAPAYNEQYF. The CDR3 DNA follows: TGTGCCAGCAGCAGGAGGACTAGCGGGGGAGCCCCAGCCTACAATGAGCAGTACTTC. The rearrangement joins TRBV7-2 to TRBJ2-5, with 13 bases identical to TRBD2. The CDR3 has 19 amino acids. Germline V gives CDR1 SGHTA, CDR2 FQGNSA. The junction had 23 bases not matched to a gene; V was cut back by 5 bases and J by 11 bases.

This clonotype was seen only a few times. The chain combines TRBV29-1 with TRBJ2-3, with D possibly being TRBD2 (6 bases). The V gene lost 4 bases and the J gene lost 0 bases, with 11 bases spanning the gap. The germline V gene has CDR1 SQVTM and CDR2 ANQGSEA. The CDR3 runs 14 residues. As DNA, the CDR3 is TGCAGCGTTGTCCCCAGCGGGAGCACAGATACGCAGTATTTT. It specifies CSVVPSGSTDTQYF.

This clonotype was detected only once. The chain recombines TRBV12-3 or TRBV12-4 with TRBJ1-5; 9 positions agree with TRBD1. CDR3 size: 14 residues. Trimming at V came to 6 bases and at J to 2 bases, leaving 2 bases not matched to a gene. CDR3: CASRWTGGNQPQHF. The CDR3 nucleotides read TGTGCCAGCAGGTGGACAGGGGGCAATCAGCCCCAGCATTTT.

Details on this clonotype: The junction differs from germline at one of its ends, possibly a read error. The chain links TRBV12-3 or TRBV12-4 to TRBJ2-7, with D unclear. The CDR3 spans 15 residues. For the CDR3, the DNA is TGCGCCAGCACCTCCGACAAGAGCCTCTCCTACGAGCAGTACTTC. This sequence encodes CASTSDKSLSYEQYF.

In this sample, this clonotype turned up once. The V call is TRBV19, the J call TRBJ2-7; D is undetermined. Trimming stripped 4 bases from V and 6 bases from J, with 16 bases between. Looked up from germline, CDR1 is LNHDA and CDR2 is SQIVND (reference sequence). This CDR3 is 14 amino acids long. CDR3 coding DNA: TGTGCCAGTAGTACTCCCGGAGATAGAGGCGAGCAGTACTTC. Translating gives CASSTPGDRGEQYF.

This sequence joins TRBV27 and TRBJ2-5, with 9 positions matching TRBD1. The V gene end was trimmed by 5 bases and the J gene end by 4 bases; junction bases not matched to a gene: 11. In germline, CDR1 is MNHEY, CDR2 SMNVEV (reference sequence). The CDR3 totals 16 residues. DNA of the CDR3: TGTGCCAGCAGTCAGGGGACAGGGATTGACGGAGAGACCCAGTACTTC. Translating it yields CASSQGTGIDGETQYF.

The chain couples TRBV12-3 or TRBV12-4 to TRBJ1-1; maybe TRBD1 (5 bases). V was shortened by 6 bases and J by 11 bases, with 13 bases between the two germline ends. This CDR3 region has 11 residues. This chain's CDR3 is CASSSQWGAFF. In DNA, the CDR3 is TGTGCCAGCAGCTCCCAGTGGGGGGCTTTCTTT.

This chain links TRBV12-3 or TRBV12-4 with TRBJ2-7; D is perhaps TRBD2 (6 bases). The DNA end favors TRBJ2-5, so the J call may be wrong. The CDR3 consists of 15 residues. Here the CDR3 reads CASSPYGRTEETQYF. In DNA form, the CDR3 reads TGTGCCAGCAGTCCCTATGGGAGGACTGAAGAGACCCAGTACTTC.

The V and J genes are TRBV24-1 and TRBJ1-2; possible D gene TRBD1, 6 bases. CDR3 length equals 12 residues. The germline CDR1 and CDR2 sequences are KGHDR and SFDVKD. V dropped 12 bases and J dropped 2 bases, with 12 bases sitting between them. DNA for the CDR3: TGTGCCGCCGACAGGAGAAACTATGGCTACACCTTC. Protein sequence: CAADRRNYGYTF.

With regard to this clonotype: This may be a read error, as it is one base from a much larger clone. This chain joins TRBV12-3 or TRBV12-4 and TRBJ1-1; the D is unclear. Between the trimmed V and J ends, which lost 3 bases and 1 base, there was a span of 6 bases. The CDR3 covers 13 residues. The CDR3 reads CASSFVANTEAFF. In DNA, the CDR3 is TGTGCCAGCAGTTTCGTAGCGAACACTGAAGCTTTCTTT.

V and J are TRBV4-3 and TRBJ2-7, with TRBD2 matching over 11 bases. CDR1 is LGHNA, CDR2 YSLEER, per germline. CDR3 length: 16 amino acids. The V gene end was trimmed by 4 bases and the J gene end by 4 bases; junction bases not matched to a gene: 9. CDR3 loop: CASSPLLAGGRYEQYF. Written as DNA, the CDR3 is TGCGCCAGCAGCCCACTCCTAGCGGGGGGTCGGTACGAGCAGTACTTC.

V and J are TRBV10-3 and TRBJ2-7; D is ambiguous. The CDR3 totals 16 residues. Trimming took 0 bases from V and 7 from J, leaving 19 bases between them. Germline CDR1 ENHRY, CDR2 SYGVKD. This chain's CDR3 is CAISESFTDSGMEQYF. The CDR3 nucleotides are TGTGCCATCAGTGAGTCGTTTACAGACTCAGGTATGGAGCAGTACTTC.

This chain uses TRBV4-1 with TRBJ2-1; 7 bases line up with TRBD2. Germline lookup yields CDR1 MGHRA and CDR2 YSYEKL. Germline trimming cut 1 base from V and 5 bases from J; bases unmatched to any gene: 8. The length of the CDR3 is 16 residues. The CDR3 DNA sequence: TGCGCCAGCAGCCAAGTAGGGAGGGGAAGGGACAATGAGCAGTTCTTC. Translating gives CASSQVGRGRDNEQFF.

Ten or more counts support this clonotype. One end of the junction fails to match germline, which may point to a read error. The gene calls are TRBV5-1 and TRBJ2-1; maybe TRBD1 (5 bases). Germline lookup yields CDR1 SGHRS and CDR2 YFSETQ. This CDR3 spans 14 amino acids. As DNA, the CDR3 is TGTGCCAGCAGCTTAGACAGCTCCTACAATGAGCAGTTCTTC. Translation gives CASSLDSSYNEQFF.

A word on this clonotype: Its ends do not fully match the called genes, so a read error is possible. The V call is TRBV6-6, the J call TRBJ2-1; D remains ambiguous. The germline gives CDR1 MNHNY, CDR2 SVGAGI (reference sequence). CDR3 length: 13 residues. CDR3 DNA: TGTGCCAGCAGTCCCTATAACGTCGGTGAGCGGTTCTTC. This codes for CASSPYNVGERFF.

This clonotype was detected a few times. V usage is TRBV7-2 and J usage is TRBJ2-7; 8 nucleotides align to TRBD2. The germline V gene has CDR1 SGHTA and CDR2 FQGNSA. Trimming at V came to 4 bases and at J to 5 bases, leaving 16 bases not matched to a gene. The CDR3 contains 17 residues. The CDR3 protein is CASSSRNFSGSSHEQYF. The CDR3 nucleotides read TGTGCCAGCAGCTCTAGAAATTTCAGCGGGAGTTCCCACGAGCAGTACTTC.

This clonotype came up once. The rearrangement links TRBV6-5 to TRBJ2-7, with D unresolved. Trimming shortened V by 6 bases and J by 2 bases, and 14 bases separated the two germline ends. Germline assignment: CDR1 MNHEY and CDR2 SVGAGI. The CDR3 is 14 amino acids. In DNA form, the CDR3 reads TGTGCCAGCAGCCAGAGCCGGAGCACCTACGAGCAGTACTTC. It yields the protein CASSQSRSTYEQYF.

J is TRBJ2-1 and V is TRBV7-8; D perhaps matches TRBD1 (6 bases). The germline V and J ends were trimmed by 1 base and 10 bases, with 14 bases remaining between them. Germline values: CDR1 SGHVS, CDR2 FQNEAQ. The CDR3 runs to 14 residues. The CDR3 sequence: CASSLVDRTGEQFF. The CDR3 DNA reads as TGTGCCAGCAGCTTAGTGGACAGAACGGGCGAGCAGTTCTTC. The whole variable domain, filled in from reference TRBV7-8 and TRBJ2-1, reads GAGVSQSPRYKVAKRGQDVALRCDPISGHVSLFWYQQALGQGPEFLTYFQNEAQLDKSGLPSDRFFAERPEGSVSTLKIQRTQQEDSAVYLCASSLVDRTGEQFFGPGTRLTVL.